The 20 T cell receptor beta chains in this list originate from one sample, sequenced in a study of cytomegalovirus exposure and HLA in healthy donors. A multiplex PCR was run with 60 Vbeta primers and 13 Jbeta primers. Repertoires were generated with immunoSEQ multiplex PCR, while TCRdb's copy carries only in-frame clones and drops some. The sample shows about 77,000 clones, around 78% of them seen only once. The sample consisted of PBMCs. The source of these receptors is a middle-aged man in good health and CMV-seronegative.

The chain carries TRBV7-2 and TRBJ2-2; possible D gene TRBD2, 6 bases. V was cut by 5 bases and J by 7 bases, with 17 bases left in between. Germline V gives CDR1 SGHTA, CDR2 FQGNSA. The CDR3 extends over 15 amino acids. The CDR3 DNA follows: TGTGCCAGCAGCCTAGGTGGGGCGGGGATCGGGGAGCTGTTTTTT. Translation: CASSLGGAGIGELFF.

The rearrangement uses TRBV4-1 and TRBJ1-5, with D perhaps matching TRBD1 (6 bases). This CDR3 has 15 amino acids. The V gene lost 1 base and the J gene lost 7 bases, with 14 bases spanning the gap. Germline V gene data show CDR1 as MGHRA and CDR2 as YSYEKL. The CDR3 sequence is CASSQVPQGNQPQHF. CDR3 sequence (DNA): TGCGCCAGCAGCCAAGTCCCACAGGGAAACCAGCCCCAGCATTTT.

Of note for this clone: The identical CDR3 is also encoded by other nucleotide sequences in the sample. This rearrangement joins TRBV4-1 to TRBJ2-7; 7 bases are shared with TRBD1. The CDR3 covers 17 residues. V lost 3 bases, J lost 0 bases, and 11 bases stayed unmatched. Germline V CDR1 and CDR2: MGHRA, YSYEKL. CDR3 in amino acids: CASSQGRDRSSSYEQYF. In nucleotides, the CDR3 is TGCGCCAGCAGCCAGGGAAGGGACAGATCAAGCTCCTACGAGCAGTACTTC.

CDR3 in amino acids: CAISRGQGAGNTEAFF. CDR3 DNA: TGTGCCATCAGTAGGGGACAGGGGGCAGGAAACACTGAAGCTTTCTTT. The genes are TRBV10-3 and TRBJ1-1; 12 bases line up with TRBD1. Per germline, CDR1 ENHRY and CDR2 SYGVKD. This CDR3 comprises 16 residues. The junction had 6 bases not matched to a gene; V was cut back by 5 bases and J by 2 bases.

The rearrangement joins TRBV6-5 to TRBJ2-5; D is unclear. CDR3 length: 13 amino acids. From germline, CDR1 is MNHEY and CDR2 SVGAGI. V was cut by 6 bases and J by 5 bases, with 13 bases left in between. The DNA of the CDR3 is TGTGCCAGCAGGGTGAAAGACGGGGAGACCCAGTACTTC. This sequence encodes CASRVKDGETQYF.

This rearrangement joins TRBV28 to TRBJ1-6, with D uncertain. Germline-derived CDR1 and CDR2 are MDHEN and SYDVKM. Trimming took off 7 bases at V and 0 bases at J, with 10 bases between the two ends. The CDR3 totals 15 residues. This CDR3 reads CASNPSYSYNSPLHF. CDR3 nucleotides: TGTGCCAGCAACCCAAGCTACTCCTATAATTCACCCCTCCACTTT.

In this sample, this clone turned up a few times. The V gene is TRBV10-3, the J gene TRBJ1-4; maybe TRBD1 (6 bases). This CDR3 has 13 amino acids. V was shortened by 10 bases and J by 8 bases, with 17 bases between the two germline ends. Germline V lookup: CDR1 ENHRY, CDR2 SYGVKD. The CDR3 bases are TGTGCCACCTCCCCAGGGGCGAACGAAAAACTGTTTTTT. It yields the protein CATSPGANEKLFF.

This chain joins TRBV10-3 and TRBJ2-3; the match to TRBD1 covers 9 bases. The CDR3 loop spans 16 amino acids. The V and J ends lost 4 bases and 6 bases, in that order; junction bases with no gene match: 11. The germline V gene encodes CDR1 ENHRY and CDR2 SYGVKD. The CDR3 reads CAISVGRDRVSDTQYF. The CDR3 DNA is TGTGCCATCAGTGTAGGACGGGACAGGGTGTCCGATACGCAGTATTTT.

The chain has TRBV5-6 and TRBJ1-6; D not resolved. The germline V and J ends were trimmed by 0 bases and 13 bases, with 11 bases remaining between them. Germline V gene lookup returns CDR1 SGHDT and CDR2 YYEEEE. This CDR3 comprises 13 residues. As DNA, the CDR3 is TGTGCCAGCAGCTTGGGAGGGATCAGGCCCCTCCACTTT. It translates to CASSLGGIRPLHF.

As regards this clone: Mismatch with germline at one junction end may stem from a read error. Other DNA sequences in this sample translate to the same CDR3. This chain joins TRBV7-9 and TRBJ1-5; D perhaps matches TRBD1 (5 bases). This CDR3 has 15 amino acids. Germline V lookup: CDR1 SEHNR, CDR2 FQNEAQ (reference sequence). DNA for the CDR3: TGTGCCAGCAGCGCGTCAGGGATTAGTAATCAGCCCCAGCACTTT. Translation gives CASSASGISNQPQHF.

Comments on this clone: The junction differs from germline at one of its ends, possibly a read error. This rearrangement joins TRBV5-6 to TRBJ2-7; no clear D gene. This CDR3 spans 12 amino acids. CDR1 SGHDT and CDR2 YYEEEE come from the germline V gene. CDR3 amino acids: CASGFSSYEQYF. CDR3 coding DNA: TGTGCCAGCGGCTTCTCCTCCTACGAGCAGTACTTC.

The V and J genes are TRBV6-5 and TRBJ1-5; no definite D call. The CDR3 contains 10 residues. The V end was cut by 6 bases, the J end by 6 bases, with 3 bases between. CDR1 MNHEY and CDR2 SVGAGI come from the germline V gene. The CDR3 DNA is TGTGCCAGCAGCCTTCAGCCCCAGCATTTT. This codes for CASSLQPQHF.

This CDR3 is CASSLLDRNQPQHF. The CDR3 DNA reads TGCGCCAGCAGCTTGCTGGACAGAAATCAGCCCCAGCATTTT. The chain combines TRBV5-1 with TRBJ1-5; tentative D call: TRBD1 (6 bases). In germline, CDR1 is SGHRS, CDR2 YFSETQ. The CDR3 is 14 amino acids. V lost 1 base, J lost 4 bases, and 9 bases lay in between. Filled out from reference TRBV5-1 and TRBJ1-5, the complete variable domain reads KAGVTQTPRYLIKTRGQQVTLSCSPISGHRSVSWYQQTPGQGLQFLFEYFSETQRNKGNFPGRFSGRQFSNSRSEMNVSTLELGDSALYLCASSLLDRNQPQHFGDGTRLSIL.

The chain carries TRBV5-1 and TRBJ2-7; possibly TRBD1 for D (6 bases). V was pared by 4 bases and J by 2 bases, with 13 bases between. This CDR3 comprises 14 residues. Germline V gene data show CDR1 as SGHRS and CDR2 as YFSETQ. The CDR3 nucleotides read TGCGCCAGCAGCGTAACAGGGAGCGCCTACGAGCAGTACTTC. This gives the protein CASSVTGSAYEQYF.

The chain employs TRBV21-1 and TRBJ1-5; the table assigns TRBD1, which was not confirmed against the DNA. TRBV21-1 is shown as a pseudogene. This CDR3 is 15 amino acids long. The CDR3 here is CASSNNRDRNQPQHF. Written as DNA, the CDR3 is TGTGCCAGCAGCAATAACAGGGATCGCAATCAGCCCCAGCATTTT.

V and J are TRBV7-8 and TRBJ2-1; D possibly corresponds to TRBD2 (5 bases). The CDR3 is 15 residues long. Trimming pared 7 bases from V and 9 bases from J, leaving 22 bases between. Germline CDR1 is SGHVS and CDR2 is FQNEAQ. In DNA, the CDR3 is TGTGCCAGCACCCCGAGGGAGCCTCCGATAATTGAGCAGTTCTTC. It is translated as CASTPREPPIIEQFF.

The V and J genes are TRBV23-1 and TRBJ2-5; maybe TRBD2 (6 bases). TRBV23-1 counts as an open reading frame of uncertain function. Deletions cut 2 bases from V and 2 bases from J, with 9 bases between. CDR3 size: 14 residues. The CDR3 loop reads CASSQGREQETQYF. The CDR3 nucleotides read TGCGCCAGCAGTCAAGGACGGGAGCAAGAGACCCAGTACTTC.

The V and J genes are TRBV9 and TRBJ1-1, with a tentative D call TRBD1 (5 bases). CDR1 is SGDLS, CDR2 YYNGEE, per germline. Trimming left V 0 bases short and J 6 bases short, with 9 bases between. The CDR3 extends over 13 amino acids. CDR3 loop: CASSVEGQAEAFF. CDR3 nucleotides: TGTGCCAGCAGCGTAGAGGGGCAGGCTGAAGCTTTCTTT. The full variable domain, in which reference TRBV9 and TRBJ1-1 provide the parts outside the CDR3, is DSGVTQTPKHLITATGQRVTLRCSPRSGDLSVYWYQQSLDQGLQFLIQYYNGEERAKGNILERFSAQQFPDLHSELNLSSLELGDSALYFCASSVEGQAEAFFGQGTRLTVV.

The chain combines TRBV7-9 with TRBJ1-4; TRBD1 might be the D (5 bases). V dropped 1 base and J dropped 4 bases, with 10 bases sitting between them. This CDR3 has 15 residues. Germline lookup yields CDR1 SEHNR and CDR2 FQNEAQ (reference sequence). The CDR3 nucleotides read TGTGCCAGCAGCTTAGACGGGGGGATTAATGAAAAACTGTTTTTT. Amino acid sequence: CASSLDGGINEKLFF. Together with reference TRBV7-9 and TRBJ1-4, the CDR3 gives the full variable domain: DTGVSQNPRHKITKRGQNVTFRCDPISEHNRLYWYRQTLGQGPEFLTYFQNEAQLEKSRLLSDRFSAERPKGSFSTLEIQRTEQGDSAMYLCASSLDGGINEKLFFGSGTQLSVL.

This chain connects TRBV30 to TRBJ1-1; D not resolved. Germline V CDR1 and CDR2: GTSNPN, SVGIG (reference sequence). V was clipped by 2 bases and J by 2 bases, with 9 bases between them. CDR3 length: 13 residues. The CDR3 reads CAWSKGANTEAFF. CDR3 coding DNA: TGTGCCTGGAGTAAAGGAGCAAACACTGAAGCTTTCTTT.